This entry features one T cell receptor beta chain sequence. Germline CDR1 is LNHDA and CDR2 is SQIVND (reference sequence). Trimming stripped 10 bases from V and 0 bases from J, with 12 bases between. The CDR3 is made up of 14 amino acids. Measured with immunoSEQ multiplex PCR; TCRdb has only the in-frame clones, and not every one. The sample records 75,000 to 90,000 clones, 89% being singletons. The data stem from a study of control samples from healthy donors and cancer patients. Material for sequencing was PBMCs. The chain carries TRBV19 and TRBJ2-2; perhaps TRBD2 as D (7 bases). This receptor was taken from a woman in her 50s with colorectal cancer. CDR3 residues: CATRGATNTGELFF. The CDR3 nucleotides are TGTGCCACCCGGGGGGCTACGAACACCGGGGAGCTGTTTTTT. Together with reference TRBV19 and TRBJ2-2, the CDR3 gives the full variable domain: DGGITQSPKYLFRKEGQNVTLSCEQNLNHDAMYWYRQDPGQGLRLIYYSQIVNDFQKGDIAEGYSVSREKKESFPLTVTSAQKNPTAFYLCATRGATNTGELFFGEGSRLTVL.